The TCR beta chain described here comes from a study of human T cells and chemical hapten exposure. Study details: Small volume differences among pooled libraries mainly caused per-sample TCR yield variation.

This CDR3 has 17 amino acids. Germline-derived CDR1 and CDR2 are SGHRS and YFSETQ. V lost 0 bases, J lost 2 bases, and 8 bases stayed unmatched. TCRdb re-derived calls from the RACE reads in MiXCR, one entry per CDR3 protein. The table has 35,000 to 45,000 distinct CDR3 sequences, 8% to 9.5% seen once. At least ten counts were recorded for this clonotype. As for time point: patch test 2, 6 weeks after DPC sensitization. Treatment in this sample: therapeutic diphenylcyclopropenone sensitization with weekly scalp DPC. This specimen consisted of whole blood, obtained in connection with sensitization to the hapten diphenylcyclopropenone (DPC). V and J are TRBV5-1 and TRBJ2-3; 8 bases are shared with TRBD2. The TCR was taken from a woman aged 35 to 49 with alopecia areata. Some clones in this sample may be carry-over from other donors' samples. The CDR3 here is CASSLEVSGDITDTQYF. Here the CDR3 DNA reads TGCGCCAGCAGCTTGGAGGTTAGCGGGGACATCACAGATACGCAGTATTTT. The complete variable domain, with remaining parts taken from reference TRBV5-1 and TRBJ2-3, reads KAGVTQTPRYLIKTRGQQVTLSCSPISGHRSVSWYQQTPGQGLQFLFEYFSETQRNKGNFPGRFSGRQFSNSRSEMNVSTLELGDSALYLCASSLEVSGDITDTQYFGPGTRLTVL.